This TCR beta chain was documented in a study of OX40 agonist ivuxolimab in advanced cancers. Repertoires were generated with immunoSEQ multiplex PCR, while TCRdb's copy carries only in-frame clones and drops some. This sample yields some 30,000 clones, of which 74% are seen a single time; about an eighth belongs to the top ten. The CDR3 is 16 amino acids. CDR1 is SGHAT, CDR2 FQNNGV, per germline. Trimming stripped 4 bases from V and 1 base from J, with 16 bases between. General observations from the study: Expanded clones belonging to CD8+ T cells outnumbered, on average, those of CD4+.

Regarding this clone: Its antigen is currently unknown.

This clonotype was obtained from an adult with an advanced solid tumor such as melanoma, head and neck, liver or kidney cancer. Material: CD4+ or CD8+ T cells sorted from blood, obtained in a trial of the OX40 agonist ivuxolimab. The chain carries TRBV11-2 and TRBJ1-1, with unresolved D. The CDR3 reads CASSSHRRSGNTEAFF. The CDR3 coding sequence is TGTGCCAGCAGCTCACATAGGCGATCGGGGAACACTGAAGCTTTCTTT.